This T cell receptor beta chain was sequenced in a study of blood T cell repertoires in COVID-19. For the study at large: Sites in the United States, Italy and Spain provided acute and convalescent COVID-19 samples.

The CDR3 consists of 14 residues. In the authors' methods: Amplifying reference gene primers gave estimates of nucleated cell counts. Profiling relied on immunoSEQ multiplex PCR, and the TCRdb table lists in-frame clones only, not all of them. V and J calls and clone size are those listed in that table; D and trimming were worked out from the DNA. The sample yields 200,000 to 300,000 clones, approximately 85% seen once. The chain recombines TRBV21-1 with TRBJ2-5; the table calls TRBD1, which could not be checked here. TRBV21-1 is an annotated pseudogene. Sequencing was carried out using peripheral blood. This TCR was sampled from a man aged 50-60 years with acute or convalescent COVID-19. The CDR3 DNA is TGTGCCATTACAGGACGGTGGTACCAAGAGACCCAGTACTTC. Translated, it gives CAITGRWYQETQYF.